Sequencing of this T cell receptor (beta chain) was carried out in a study of preoperative IRX-2 immunotherapy in early breast cancer. Profiling relied on immunoSEQ multiplex PCR, and the TCRdb table lists in-frame clones only, not all of them. The sample has 30,000 to 45,000 clones; roughly four fifths are singletons. The treatment is: preoperative locoregional IRX-2 cytokine immunotherapy. Samples came from a phase Ib trial of preoperative locoregional IRX-2 cytokine immunotherapy. After removal of 2 bases from V and 3 bases from J, the junction contained 2 bases not matched to a gene. This CDR3 is built from 16 residues. Germline V gene data show CDR1 as SGHNT and CDR2 as YENEEA.

The V gene is TRBV11-3, the J gene TRBJ2-2; 11 nucleotides match TRBD2. The source is a human donor with breast cancer. The sequencing used lymph node tissue, collected after IRX-2 immunotherapy. The CDR3 protein is CASSLLAGGDTGELFF. CDR3 nucleotide sequence: TGTGCCAGCAGCTTACTAGCGGGGGGCGACACCGGGGAGCTGTTTTTT. The full variable domain, in which reference TRBV11-3 and TRBJ2-2 provide the parts outside the CDR3, is EAGVVQSPRYKIIEKKQPVAFWCNPISGHNTLYWYLQNLGQGPELLIRYENEEAVDDSQLPKDRFSAERLKGVDSTLKIQPAELGDSAVYLCASSLLAGGDTGELFFGEGSRLTVL.